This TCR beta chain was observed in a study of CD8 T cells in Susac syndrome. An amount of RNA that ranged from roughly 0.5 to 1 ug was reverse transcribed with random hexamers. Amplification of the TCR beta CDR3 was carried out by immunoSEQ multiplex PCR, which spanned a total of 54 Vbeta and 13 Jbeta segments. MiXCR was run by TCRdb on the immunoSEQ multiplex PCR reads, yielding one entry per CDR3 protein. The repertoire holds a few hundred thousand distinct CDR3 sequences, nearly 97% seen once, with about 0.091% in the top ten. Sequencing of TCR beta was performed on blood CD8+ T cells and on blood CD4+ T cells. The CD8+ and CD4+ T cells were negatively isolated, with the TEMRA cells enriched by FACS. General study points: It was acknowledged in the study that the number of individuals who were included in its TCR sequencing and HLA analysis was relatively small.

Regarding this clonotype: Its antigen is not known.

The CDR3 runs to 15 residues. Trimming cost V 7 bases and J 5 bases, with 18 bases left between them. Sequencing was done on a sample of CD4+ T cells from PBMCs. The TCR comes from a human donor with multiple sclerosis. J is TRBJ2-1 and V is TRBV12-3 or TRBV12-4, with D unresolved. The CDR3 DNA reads TGTGCCAGCACCCAGACCAAGCGTACGAACAATGAGCAGTTCTTC. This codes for CASTQTKRTNNEQFF.